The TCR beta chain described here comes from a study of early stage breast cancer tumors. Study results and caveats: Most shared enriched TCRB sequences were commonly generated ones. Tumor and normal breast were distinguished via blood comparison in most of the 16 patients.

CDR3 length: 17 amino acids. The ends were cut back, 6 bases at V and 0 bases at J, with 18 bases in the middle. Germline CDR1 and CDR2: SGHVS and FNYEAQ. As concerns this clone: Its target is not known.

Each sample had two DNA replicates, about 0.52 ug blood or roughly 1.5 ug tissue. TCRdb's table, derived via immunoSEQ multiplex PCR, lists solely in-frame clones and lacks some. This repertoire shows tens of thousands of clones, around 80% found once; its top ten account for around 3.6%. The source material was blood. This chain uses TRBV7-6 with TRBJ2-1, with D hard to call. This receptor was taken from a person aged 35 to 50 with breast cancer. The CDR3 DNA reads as TGTGCCAGCAGGAGTGGGTTTATCCCTAGCTCCTACAATGAGCAGTTCTTC. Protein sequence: CASRSGFIPSSYNEQFF. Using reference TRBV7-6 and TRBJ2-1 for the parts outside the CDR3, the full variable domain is GAGVSQSPRYKVTKRGQDVALRCDPISGHVSLYWYRQALGQGPEFLTYFNYEAQQDKSGLPNDRFSAERPEGSISTLTIQRTEQRDSAMYRCASRSGFIPSSYNEQFFGPGTRLTVL.